A single sample gave rise to the 29 T cell receptor beta chains below, sequenced in a study of Ad26.COV2.S vaccination and SARS-CoV-2 variants. The protocol was immunoSEQ multiplex PCR, while the TCRdb copy is restricted to in-frame clones and leaves out a portion. The table includes some 300,000 clones, around 81% detected once. Noted treatment: some 19 received Ad26.COV2.S at low or high dose, single or two shots; roughly five received placebo; per-sample allocation not given. Collection of samples fell on day 63 after the first vaccine or placebo injection. Source: peripheral blood, taken in a trial of Ad26.COV2.S vaccine versus placebo. Receptors were obtained from a person aged 18-65 years who received the Ad26.COV2.S COVID-19 vaccine or a placebo.

The gene calls are TRBV12-5 and TRBJ2-7; D is possibly TRBD1 (6 bases). V lost 1 base, J lost 5 bases, and 12 bases lay in between. The CDR3 is 14 amino acids. The germline V gene encodes CDR1 LGHNT and CDR2 FRNRAP. The chain's CDR3 is CASGLGAGEDEQYF. The CDR3 bases are TGTGCTAGTGGTTTGGGGGCAGGGGAAGACGAGCAGTACTTC.

The chain couples TRBV5-1 to TRBJ1-3; 7 nucleotides align to TRBD1. V shed 3 bases, J shed 0 bases, and the junction held 6 bases outside the gene matches. Germline CDR1 reads SGHRS; CDR2 reads YFSETQ. The length of the CDR3 is 16 residues. CDR3 coding DNA: TGCGCCAGCAGCTCTACAGGGGACAGCTCTGGAAACACCATATATTTT. Translating gives CASSSTGDSSGNTIYF.

The CDR3 nucleotides read TGTGCCAGCAGCTTGCCGGGGGACAGGGGTGATTTCGGTGGCTACACCTTC. This translates into CASSLPGDRGDFGGYTF. The rearrangement joins TRBV5-4 to TRBJ1-2; 10 nucleotides agree with TRBD1. This CDR3 region has 17 residues. Unmatched junction bases numbered 13, after V lost 1 base and J lost 7 bases. Germline CDR1 reads SGHNT; CDR2 reads YYREEE (reference sequence).

This chain connects TRBV5-8 to TRBJ1-5, with 8 bases identical to TRBD1. V shed 2 bases and J 0 bases; nucleotides not matched to a gene: 4. Looked up from germline, CDR1 is SGHTS and CDR2 is YDEGEE. The length of the CDR3 is 16 residues. CDR3: CASSFTGTGSNQPQHF. CDR3 DNA sequence: TGTGCCAGCAGCTTTACCGGGACAGGTAGCAATCAGCCCCAGCATTTT.

The gene calls are TRBV11-1 and TRBJ1-2; 9 nucleotides match TRBD1. Unmatched junction bases numbered 5, after V lost 5 bases and J lost 10 bases. CDR3 length: 12 amino acids. Germline lookup yields CDR1 SGHAT and CDR2 FQDESV (reference sequence). The CDR3 region has the DNA TGTGCCAGCAGCCTGGGACAGGGAACCTACACCTTC. Its translation is CASSLGQGTYTF.

V usage is TRBV28 and J usage is TRBJ1-2, with TRBD1 identical over 11 bases. This CDR3 has 14 amino acids. With 4 bases clipped from V and 5 bases from J, the junction kept 3 bases outside the gene matches. Germline V gene lookup returns CDR1 MDHEN and CDR2 SYDVKM. CDR3 in amino acids: CASSSDRGLYGYTF. For the CDR3, the DNA is TGTGCCAGCAGTTCGGACAGGGGGCTTTATGGCTACACCTTC.

In DNA form, the CDR3 reads TGTGCCAGCAGTTTATCTACAAACTACGAGCAGTACTTC. It yields the protein CASSLSTNYEQYF. The chain couples TRBV28 to TRBJ2-7; D gene ambiguous. Trimming took 1 base from V and 3 from J, leaving 7 bases between them. CDR1 is MDHEN, CDR2 SYDVKM, per germline. The CDR3 extends over 13 amino acids.

The chain combines TRBV5-1 with TRBJ1-2; 9 nucleotides agree with TRBD1. V trimming: 4 bases; J trimming: 8 bases; junction bases outside the gene matches: 15. Looked up from germline, CDR1 is SGHRS and CDR2 is YFSETQ. The CDR3 runs to 16 residues. In DNA, the CDR3 is TGCGCCAGCAGCCCCACCCCGGGACAGGGTCTCTTCGGCTACACCTTC. This gives the protein CASSPTPGQGLFGYTF.

J is TRBJ2-7 and V is TRBV7-9; tentatively, D is TRBD1 or TRBD2 (5 bases each). The germline V gene encodes CDR1 SEHNR and CDR2 FQNEAQ (reference sequence). This CDR3 contains 13 residues. V was trimmed by 6 bases and J by 6 bases, leaving 15 bases between them. The CDR3, as DNA: TGTGCCAGCAGGGGGACGGCTGTCGGCGAGCAGTACTTC. Its translation: CASRGTAVGEQYF. Supplemented by reference TRBV7-9 and TRBJ2-7, the full variable domain reads DTGVSQNPRHKITKRGQNVTFRCDPISEHNRLYWYRQTLGQGPEFLTYFQNEAQLEKSRLLSDRFSAERPKGSFSTLEIQRTEQGDSAMYLCASRGTAVGEQYFGPGTRLTVT.

The chain uses TRBV5-1 and TRBJ1-5; 7 bases line up with TRBD1. Germline loops: CDR1 SGHRS, CDR2 YFSETQ. This CDR3 has 13 amino acids. J was trimmed by 5 bases and V by 3 bases; bases with no gene match: 2. The CDR3 here is CASSWGTDQPQHF. CDR3 nucleotide sequence: TGCGCCAGCAGCTGGGGGACAGATCAGCCCCAGCATTTT.

The chain is built from TRBV6-4 and TRBJ2-3, with 8 nucleotides matching TRBD2. After removal of 4 bases from V and 4 bases from J, the junction contained 7 bases not matched to a gene. CDR3 length equals 15 residues. The germline V gene has CDR1 MRHNA and CDR2 SNTAGT. As DNA, the CDR3 is TGTGCCAGCAGTGTACGGGGGGGGCGGTCAGATACGCAGTATTTT. Translated: CASSVRGGRSDTQYF.

The chain links TRBV19 to TRBJ2-7; TRBD1 aligns across 8 bases. Germline values: CDR1 LNHDA, CDR2 SQIVND (reference sequence). The CDR3 is made up of 17 amino acids. V shed 1 base and J 2 bases; nucleotides not matched to a gene: 10. This CDR3 is CASSIARGQGVPYEQYF. In nucleotides, the CDR3 is TGTGCCAGTAGTATAGCCAGGGGGCAGGGGGTCCCCTACGAGCAGTACTTC.

The chain is built from TRBV19 and TRBJ1-2; D unresolved. This CDR3 region has 13 residues. The V end lost 4 bases, the J end lost 0 bases, and 6 bases lay between the germline ends. Germline V gene sequence: CDR1 LNHDA, CDR2 SQIVND (reference sequence). In DNA form, the CDR3 reads TGTGCCAGTAGTAGGGGTCCTAACTATGGCTACACCTTC. This sequence encodes CASSRGPNYGYTF. Full variable domain (outside the CDR3, taken from reference TRBV19 and TRBJ1-2): DGGITQSPKYLFRKEGQNVTLSCEQNLNHDAMYWYRQDPGQGLRLIYYSQIVNDFQKGDIAEGYSVSREKKESFPLTVTSAQKNPTAFYLCASSRGPNYGYTFGSGTRLTVV.

V usage is TRBV19 and J usage is TRBJ1-2, with 11 bases identical to TRBD1. The CDR3 length is 17 residues. Per germline, CDR1 LNHDA and CDR2 SQIVND (reference sequence). Trimming cost V 3 bases and J 4 bases; bases outside gene matches: 10. The CDR3 coding sequence is TGTGCCAGTAGTATGGCTGGACAGGGGGCGCGCAGCTATGGCTACACCTTC. Its protein is CASSMAGQGARSYGYTF.

This chain connects TRBV28 to TRBJ1-3, with a possible D match to TRBD1 (5 bases). There are 16 residues in the CDR3. Per germline, CDR1 MDHEN and CDR2 SYDVKM. Trimming took off 8 bases at V and 2 bases at J, with 19 bases between the two ends. Here the CDR3 reads CASHPPPGRTGNTIYF. In nucleotides, the CDR3 is TGTGCCAGCCACCCACCCCCGGGACGTACTGGAAACACCATATATTTT.

DNA for the CDR3: TGTGCCAGCAGCTTAGCGATGTTCGCCTACGAGCAGTACTTC. Translation gives CASSLAMFAYEQYF. The V gene is TRBV7-9, the J gene TRBJ2-7; D call uncertain. The germline gives CDR1 SEHNR, CDR2 FQNEAQ (reference sequence). Trimming cost V 0 bases and J 2 bases, with 8 bases left between them. CDR3 length: 14 residues.

This clone was recorded at least ten times. The V gene is TRBV7-3, the J gene TRBJ1-1; TRBD1 is a possible D gene (5 bases). Germline CDR1 SGHTA, CDR2 FQGTGA. CDR3 length: 12 residues. V was trimmed by 10 bases and J by 7 bases, leaving 16 bases between them. CDR3 DNA: TGTGCCACCCGGGGGAGATCATTTGAAGCTTTCTTT. It codes for CATRGRSFEAFF.

The rearrangement uses TRBV5-4 and TRBJ2-7, with 13 bases lining up with TRBD2. With V trimmed by 4 bases and J by 1 base, 5 bases remained unmatched. Germline V CDR1 and CDR2: SGHNT, YYREEE (reference sequence). The CDR3 consists of 16 residues. The CDR3 nucleotides read TGTGCCAGCAGCGGCGGGACTAGCGGGGCATCCTACGAGCAGTACTTC. Amino acid sequence: CASSGGTSGASYEQYF.

The genes are TRBV11-2 and TRBJ2-3; D might be TRBD1 or TRBD2, each matching 5 bases. Germline-derived CDR1 and CDR2 are SGHAT and FQNNGV. This CDR3 spans 16 amino acids. Between the trimmed V and J ends, which lost 5 bases and 1 base, there was a span of 16 bases. The CDR3 loop is CASSPQFEGRTDTQYF. In DNA form, the CDR3 reads TGTGCCAGCAGCCCCCAGTTCGAGGGACGCACAGATACGCAGTATTTT.

The V and J genes are TRBV5-5 and TRBJ2-3; 7 positions agree with TRBD2. The CDR3 is made up of 15 amino acids. With V trimmed by 3 bases and J by 3 bases, 7 bases remained unmatched. Germline lookup yields CDR1 SGHKS and CDR2 YYEKEE (reference sequence). CDR3 sequence (DNA): TGTGCCAGCAGCTGGGAGGGGAGGGAGACAGATACGCAGTATTTT. Protein: CASSWEGRETDTQYF.

This clone has a handful of counts. This chain joins TRBV2 and TRBJ1-1, with TRBD1 identical over 7 bases. V lost 8 bases to trimming and J lost 1 base; unmatched junction nucleotides: 4. The CDR3 sequence is 13 residues long. Germline CDR1 SNHLY, CDR2 FYNNEI. DNA of the CDR3: TGTGCCAGCCTTCGGGACAGGAACACTGAAGCTTTCTTT. It translates to CASLRDRNTEAFF. The full variable domain, its missing parts supplied by reference TRBV2 and TRBJ1-1, is EPEVTQTPSHQVTQMGQEVILRCVPISNHLYFYWYRQILGQKVEFLVSFYNNEISEKSEIFDDQFSVERPDGSNFTLKIRSTKLEDSAMYFCASLRDRNTEAFFGQGTRLTVV.

The genes are TRBV10-3 and TRBJ2-1; D ambiguous. The CDR3 is made up of 12 amino acids. Germline V gives CDR1 ENHRY, CDR2 SYGVKD. V was shortened by 2 bases and J by 4 bases, with 3 bases between the two germline ends. This CDR3 is CAISEQYNEQFF. The CDR3 region has the DNA TGTGCCATCAGTGAGCAGTACAATGAGCAGTTCTTC.

This clone was observed a handful of times. The V and J genes are TRBV15 and TRBJ2-7, with a weak D call TRBD2 (6 bases). Trimming took 3 bases from V and 0 from J, leaving 21 bases between them. CDR1 is LNHNV and CDR2 is YYDKDF in the germline V gene (reference sequence). The CDR3 runs 18 residues. The CDR3 DNA sequence: TGTGCCACCAGCAGTACCAGAGCTCGGAGGGACGGCTCCTACGAGCAGTACTTC. Protein: CATSSTRARRDGSYEQYF.

The V gene is TRBV28, the J gene TRBJ1-5; D remains ambiguous. V was pared by 6 bases and J by 2 bases, with 14 bases between. Germline assignment: CDR1 MDHEN and CDR2 SYDVKM. This CDR3 spans 15 amino acids. The CDR3 reads CASSSHQSGNQPQHF. The CDR3 nucleotides read TGTGCCAGCAGCTCACACCAATCGGGCAATCAGCCCCAGCATTTT.

This chain links TRBV20-1 with TRBJ1-5, with D possibly matching TRBD1 (6 bases). CDR1 and CDR2 from the germline V gene are DFQATT and SNEGSKA (reference sequence). Trimming shortened V by 3 bases and J by 3 bases, and 9 bases separated the two germline ends. This CDR3 has 13 residues. The CDR3 DNA sequence: TGCAGTGCTAGTACAGGGCACAATCAGCCCCAGCATTTT. Translation gives CSASTGHNQPQHF.

This clone was observed a single time. The chain links TRBV15 to TRBJ2-5; TRBD1 might be the D (6 bases). The V and J ends lost 5 bases and 5 bases respectively, with 18 bases between them. The CDR3 spans 15 residues. Germline values: CDR1 LNHNV, CDR2 YYDKDF (reference sequence). CDR3 bases: TGTGCCACCAGCGGCCAGACGTGGGGGCTGGAGACCCAGTACTTC. Residues: CATSGQTWGLETQYF.

The chain joins TRBV27 to TRBJ1-6; 7 bases match TRBD1. This CDR3 region has 15 residues. Trimming at V came to 3 bases and at J to 15 bases, leaving 14 bases not matched to a gene. Germline V gives CDR1 MNHEY, CDR2 SMNVEV (reference sequence). The CDR3 spells CASSFRGQMGGDLHF. CDR3 DNA: TGTGCCAGCAGTTTTCGGGGACAGATGGGGGGAGACCTCCACTTT.

The chain combines TRBV6-1 with TRBJ2-5; D tentatively fits TRBD1 or TRBD2 (6 bases each). V lost 3 bases and J lost 8, with 16 bases in between. CDR1 is MNHNS and CDR2 is SASEGT in the germline V gene. CDR3 length: 14 amino acids. The CDR3 DNA sequence: TGTGCCAGCAGTGAGAGGGGGGTCTGGGATACCCAGTACTTC. As protein: CASSERGVWDTQYF.

The rearrangement links TRBV11-2 to TRBJ1-5; 9 bases fit TRBD1. The CDR3 length is 15 residues. The trim removed 1 base at V and 6 bases at J, leaving 4 bases unmatched. Germline V gives CDR1 SGHAT, CDR2 FQNNGV. In DNA form, the CDR3 reads TGTGCCAGCAGCTTAGGGACAGGGGTCGCTCAGCCCCAGCATTTT. Protein: CASSLGTGVAQPQHF. Filled out from reference TRBV11-2 and TRBJ1-5, the complete variable domain reads EAGVAQSPRYKIIEKRQSVAFWCNPISGHATLYWYQQILGQGPKLLIQFQNNGVVDDSQLPKDRFSAERLKGVDSTLKIQPAKLEDSAVYLCASSLGTGVAQPQHFGDGTRLSIL.